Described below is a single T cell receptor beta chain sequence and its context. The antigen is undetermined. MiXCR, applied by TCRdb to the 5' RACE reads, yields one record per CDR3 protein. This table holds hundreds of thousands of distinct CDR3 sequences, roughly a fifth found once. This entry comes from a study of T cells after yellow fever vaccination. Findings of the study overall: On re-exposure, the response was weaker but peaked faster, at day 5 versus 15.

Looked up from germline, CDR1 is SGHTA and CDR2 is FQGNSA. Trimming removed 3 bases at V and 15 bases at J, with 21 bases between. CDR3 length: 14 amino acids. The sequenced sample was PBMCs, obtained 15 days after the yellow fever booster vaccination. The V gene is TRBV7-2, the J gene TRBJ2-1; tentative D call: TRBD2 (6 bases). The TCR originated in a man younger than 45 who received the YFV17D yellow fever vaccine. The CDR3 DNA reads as TGTGCCAGCAGCTTTAACCTAGCGACAACCTCCCGGTTCTTC. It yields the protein CASSFNLATTSRFF.